This T cell receptor beta chain was found in a study of blood T cell repertoires in COVID-19. Study-level background: Specimens from acute and convalescent COVID-19 originated in the United States, Italy and Spain. Sources were T cells, B-cell-depleted T cells, or PBMCs; the material itself was cDNA or gDNA.

J was trimmed by 3 bases and V by 5 bases; bases with no gene match: 5. The CDR3 spans 15 residues. Germline values: CDR1 SEHNR, CDR2 FQNEAQ (reference sequence). In the authors' methods: Amplified reference gene primers provided the basis for estimating nucleated cell counts. Produced via immunoSEQ multiplex PCR; TCRdb's table is partial and in-frame only. D and trimming come from the DNA, and the V and J calls and clone size come from that table. The profile shows under 300,000 clones, 70% to 85% of them singletons. The V gene is TRBV7-9, the J gene TRBJ2-3, with 10 bases aligning to TRBD1. This clonotype was obtained from a woman of 80 years or more with acute or convalescent COVID-19. Sequencing was done on a sample of peripheral blood. The CDR3 sequence is CASSPGQGNTDTQYF. As DNA, the CDR3 is TGTGCCAGCAGCCCGGGACAGGGGAATACAGATACGCAGTATTTT.